The rows below give T cell receptor beta chains drawn from one sample of a study of CD8+ T cells in alopecia areata. Produced via immunoSEQ multiplex PCR; TCRdb's table is partial and in-frame only. The sample lists approximately 200,000 clones, 43% occurring once. The material sequenced was CD4+ T cells sorted from blood, taken around week 37, from a patient treated with tofacitinib. The receptors were gathered from a human donor with alopecia areata. CDR3s include the opening cysteine and the closing phenylalanine or tryptophan. A D gene is named only where the DNA matches it firmly. Clone sizes are given selectively: once, few, many, or a class where the clone is expanded.

d_gene: TRBD1; v_gene: TRBV5-1; j_gene: TRBJ2-7; abundance: .; CDR3aa: CASSSGQGAYEQYF; CDR3nt: TGCGCCAGCAGCTCGGGACAGGGGGCGTACGAGCAGTACTTC
d_gene: TRBD2; v_gene: TRBV7-3; j_gene: TRBJ2-2; abundance: .; CDR3aa: CASSLTGLAETGELFF; CDR3nt: TGTGCCAGCAGCTTGACGGGACTAGCGGAGACCGGGGAGCTGTTTTTT
d_gene: TRBD1; v_gene: TRBV5-1; j_gene: TRBJ2-1; abundance: .; CDR3aa: CASSPTGGPYNEQFF; CDR3nt: TGCGCCAGCAGCCCGACAGGGGGCCCCTACAATGAGCAGTTCTTC
d_gene: .; v_gene: TRBV7-9; j_gene: TRBJ2-1; abundance: .; CDR3aa: CASSPKRRTTYNEQFF; CDR3nt: TGTGCCAGCAGCCCCAAGCGGAGGACCACTTACAATGAGCAGTTCTTC
d_gene: TRBD2; v_gene: TRBV5-1; j_gene: TRBJ2-3; abundance: .; CDR3aa: CASRAGGPSETQYF; CDR3nt: TGCGCCAGCAGGGCGGGAGGGCCCTCAGAGACGCAGTATTTT
d_gene: .; v_gene: TRBV5-1; j_gene: TRBJ2-3; abundance: few; CDR3aa: CASSLEPDTQYF; CDR3nt: TGCGCCAGCAGCTTGGAGCCAGATACGCAGTATTTT
d_gene: .; v_gene: TRBV29-1; j_gene: TRBJ2-2; abundance: .; CDR3aa: CSVPVQNTGELFF; CDR3nt: TGCAGCGTCCCGGTACAGAACACCGGGGAGCTGTTTTTT
d_gene: .; v_gene: TRBV25-1; j_gene: TRBJ2-6; abundance: .; CDR3aa: CASSGSKDPGANVLTF; CDR3nt: TGTGCCAGCAGTGGGAGCAAAGACCCTGGGGCCAACGTCCTGACTTTC
d_gene: .; v_gene: TRBV19; j_gene: TRBJ1-5; abundance: .; CDR3aa: CASSIRQVQPQHF; CDR3nt: TGTGCCAGTAGTATTAGACAGGTACAGCCCCAGCATTTT
d_gene: .; v_gene: TRBV7-2; j_gene: TRBJ2-3; abundance: few; CDR3aa: CASSLGLDGTQYF; CDR3nt: TGTGCCAGCAGCTTAGGGTTGGATGGTACGCAGTATTTT
d_gene: .; v_gene: TRBV29-1; j_gene: TRBJ1-1; abundance: .; CDR3aa: CSVSSGALNTEAFF; CDR3nt: TGCAGCGTTAGCTCCGGGGCGCTAAACACTGAAGCTTTCTTT
d_gene: TRBD2; v_gene: TRBV15; j_gene: TRBJ2-5; abundance: .; CDR3aa: CATGVAGGQETQYF; CDR3nt: TGTGCCACCGGGGTAGCGGGAGGTCAAGAGACCCAGTACTTC
d_gene: .; v_gene: TRBV5-5; j_gene: TRBJ1-1; abundance: .; CDR3aa: CASSLVAQWNTEAFF; CDR3nt: TGTGCCAGCAGCTTGGTGGCCCAATGGAACACTGAAGCTTTCTTT
d_gene: .; v_gene: TRBV29-1; j_gene: TRBJ2-3; abundance: few; CDR3aa: CSVASMDTQYF; CDR3nt: TGCAGCGTGGCTAGCATGGATACGCAGTATTTT
d_gene: .; v_gene: TRBV5-1; j_gene: TRBJ2-5; abundance: few; CDR3aa: CASTRGRQETQYF; CDR3nt: TGCGCCAGCACCCGGGGGCGGCAAGAGACCCAGTACTTC
d_gene: .; v_gene: TRBV29-1; j_gene: TRBJ2-7; abundance: few; CDR3aa: CSVQSPGRSSSYEQYF; CDR3nt: TGCAGCGTTCAATCCCCGGGGAGGTCGAGCTCCTACGAGCAGTACTTC